The source of this TCR beta chain is a study of blood T cell repertoires in COVID-19. Overall study: Samples of COVID-19 (acute and convalescent) were obtained from the United States, Italy and Spain.

The V and J ends lost 3 bases and 5 bases respectively, with 13 bases between them. The CDR3 length is 13 residues. Per germline, CDR1 DFQATT and CDR2 SNEGSKA (reference sequence). Individuals aged roughly 18 to 95 years were recruited from roughly 23 US areas. Participants' own reports of clinical history determined their cohort assignment. Authors' data handling: Quantification of nucleated cells was approximated via reference gene primer amplification. The protocol was immunoSEQ multiplex PCR, while the TCRdb copy is restricted to in-frame clones and leaves out a portion. The V and J calls and clone size come from that table; D and trimming were worked out from the DNA. The sample contains 260,000 or so clones, 70% to 90% of which appear only once.

The sequence was collected from a man between 18 and 35 years old who had recovered from COVID-19. J is TRBJ2-5 and V is TRBV20-1; D ambiguous. Sample: PBMCs or T cells enriched from blood (not recorded which). Here the CDR3 reads CSASRGAVETQYF. The DNA for the CDR3 is TGCAGTGCTAGTAGAGGAGCTGTGGAGACCCAGTACTTC.